The 20 T cell receptor beta chains in this list originate from one sample, sequenced in a study of cytomegalovirus exposure and HLA in healthy donors. This PCR relied on a set of 60 Vbeta primers and 13 Jbeta primers. Repertoires were generated with immunoSEQ multiplex PCR, while TCRdb's copy carries only in-frame clones and drops some. The table lists 200,000 to 300,000 clones, almost 85% of them singletons. Sequencing was carried out using PBMCs. These receptors all come from a middle-aged woman in good health and CMV-seropositive.

The chain joins TRBV28 to TRBJ1-6; D not resolved. The CDR3 has 12 amino acids. V lost 6 bases and J lost 7, with 7 bases in between. Per germline, CDR1 MDHEN and CDR2 SYDVKM. As DNA, the CDR3 is TGTGCCAGCAGGGCCCCAAATTCACCCCTCCACTTT. It specifies CASRAPNSPLHF.

The V call is TRBV7-3, the J call TRBJ2-3; D perhaps matches TRBD2 (6 bases). The germline V gene has CDR1 SGHTA and CDR2 FQGTGA. Trimming left V 3 bases short and J 0 bases short, with 7 bases between. CDR3 size: 14 residues. Written as DNA, the CDR3 is TGTGCCAGCAGCTTGCGGGGAAGCACAGATACGCAGTATTTT. Translated: CASSLRGSTDTQYF.

Here the CDR3 reads CASSYSTGGDGYTF. DNA for the CDR3: TGTGCCAGCAGTTACTCGACAGGGGGCGATGGCTACACCTTC. This chain links TRBV6-5 with TRBJ1-2; TRBD1 agrees at 10 bases. J was trimmed by 6 bases and V by 0 bases; bases with no gene match: 1. This CDR3 is 14 amino acids long. Germline V gene sequence: CDR1 MNHEY, CDR2 SVGAGI.

J is TRBJ2-3 and V is TRBV30, with D maybe TRBD2 (6 bases). This CDR3 has 14 amino acids. V was cut by 6 bases and J by 2 bases, with 15 bases left in between. Germline V gene data show CDR1 as GTSNPN and CDR2 as SVGIG (reference sequence). CDR3 in DNA: TGTGCCTGTTCCGAAGGGACTTTCACAGATACGCAGTATTTT. Protein product: CACSEGTFTDTQYF.

In this sample, this clone turned up once. For the CDR3, the DNA is TGTGCCAGCAGCGCCAACAACAGGGTACTATACAATGAGCAGTTCTTC. Its protein is CASSANNRVLYNEQFF. The chain links TRBV11-2 to TRBJ2-1; D is possibly TRBD1 (6 bases). This CDR3 is 16 amino acids long. CDR1 SGHAT and CDR2 FQNNGV come from the germline V gene. Deletions cut 5 bases from V and 4 bases from J, with 18 bases between.

This clone appeared a few times. V is TRBV7-9 and J is TRBJ1-2, with D tentatively TRBD1 (6 bases). The germline gives CDR1 SEHNR, CDR2 FQNEAQ (reference sequence). The CDR3 is made up of 17 amino acids. Trimming removed 0 bases from V and 8 bases from J, with 22 bases in between. In DNA, the CDR3 is TGTGCCAGCAGCTTAGCGCTAGGGGGTGGTACCCCACAGGGCTACACCTTC. It specifies CASSLALGGGTPQGYTF.

The chain combines TRBV30 with TRBJ1-2, with D perhaps TRBD1 (6 bases). Germline CDR1 reads GTSNPN; CDR2 reads SVGIG (reference sequence). The CDR3 extends over 15 amino acids. V was shortened by 0 bases and J by 4 bases, with 15 bases between the two germline ends. The CDR3 nucleotides are TGTGCCTGGAGTGTACTGGACAGCCTATTCTATGGCTACACCTTC. Amino acid sequence: CAWSVLDSLFYGYTF.

The chain combines TRBV18 with TRBJ2-2, with D maybe TRBD1 (6 bases). Trimming stripped 0 bases from V and 1 base from J, with 9 bases between. The CDR3 contains 16 residues. Germline lookup yields CDR1 KGHSH and CDR2 LQKENI. CDR3 coding DNA: TGTGCCAGCTCACCACCGGCACAGGGGAACACCGGGGAGCTGTTTTTT. Amino acid sequence: CASSPPAQGNTGELFF.

The rearrangement links TRBV4-3 to TRBJ1-1; D ambiguous. Germline values: CDR1 LGHNA, CDR2 YSLEER. Trimming stripped 1 base from V and 0 bases from J, with 6 bases between. This CDR3 has 14 amino acids. CDR3 coding DNA: TGCGCCAGCAGCCAAGTATTCGTGAACACTGAAGCTTTCTTT. Its translation is CASSQVFVNTEAFF.

Here the CDR3 DNA reads TGTGCCAGCAGTGAATCGCTAGCCACAGATACGCAGTATTTT. Its protein is CASSESLATDTQYF. V gene TRBV2 combines with J gene TRBJ2-3; the D gene is possibly TRBD2 (5 bases). This CDR3 is built from 14 residues. Germline loops: CDR1 SNHLY, CDR2 FYNNEI. Trimming took 2 bases from V and 2 from J, leaving 8 bases between them.

The chain is built from TRBV29-1 and TRBJ2-7, with 10 bases lining up with TRBD2. V was clipped by 4 bases and J by 7 bases; unmatched bases: 7. The germline V gene encodes CDR1 SQVTM and CDR2 ANQGSEA. This CDR3 is built from 13 residues. CDR3 in amino acids: CSVAPSGSREQYF. The CDR3 nucleotides are TGCAGCGTTGCGCCTAGCGGGAGTCGTGAGCAGTACTTC.

Only one count was recorded for this clone. The rearrangement uses TRBV21-1 and TRBJ2-7; the table calls TRBD2, which could not be checked here. TRBV21-1 is a recognized pseudogene. The CDR3 consists of 15 residues. CDR3 coding DNA: TGTGCCAGCAGCAATAGCGGGAGGGCCCCCTACGAGCAGTACTTC. This codes for CASSNSGRAPYEQYF.

The gene calls are TRBV28 and TRBJ1-5; D is perhaps TRBD1 (6 bases). CDR1 and CDR2 from the germline V gene are MDHEN and SYDVKM. This CDR3 comprises 17 residues. Between the trimmed V and J ends, which lost 2 bases and 3 bases, there was a span of 17 bases. CDR3 bases: TGTGCCAGCAGTTTAGCGGGGGGCCGGTACAACAATCAGCCCCAGCATTTT. Translation gives CASSLAGGRYNNQPQHF. The complete variable domain, with remaining parts taken from reference TRBV28 and TRBJ1-5, reads DVKVTQSSRYLVKRTGEKVFLECVQDMDHENMFWYRQDPGLGLRLIYFSYDVKMKEKGDIPEGYSVSREKKERFSLILESASTNQTSMYLCASSLAGGRYNNQPQHFGDGTRLSIL.

This chain connects TRBV18 to TRBJ1-1; the D gene is possibly TRBD1 (5 bases). Germline V CDR1 and CDR2: KGHSH, LQKENI. The CDR3 loop spans 15 amino acids. Trimming cost V 4 bases and J 0 bases, with 12 bases left between them. CDR3 residues: CASSLFSGVNTEAFF. The CDR3, as DNA: TGTGCCAGCTCACTCTTTTCGGGGGTGAACACTGAAGCTTTCTTT. Based on the CDR3 plus reference TRBV18 and TRBJ1-1, the full variable domain is NAGVMQNPRHLVRRRGQEARLRCSPMKGHSHVYWYRQLPEEGLKFMVYLQKENIIDESGMPKERFSAEFPKEGPSILRIQQVVRGDSAAYFCASSLFSGVNTEAFFGQGTRLTVV.

This chain uses TRBV2 with TRBJ2-7, with 9 bases that match TRBD1. The CDR3 runs to 13 residues. The germline gives CDR1 SNHLY, CDR2 FYNNEI. V lost 9 bases and J lost 4; bases outside the gene matches: 7. DNA of the CDR3: TGTGCCAGACGAGGGACAGGGAGTTACGAGCAGTACTTC. Its translation: CARRGTGSYEQYF.

This clone occurred once. The chain combines TRBV7-3 with TRBJ2-3, with 10 bases that match TRBD1. There are 14 residues in the CDR3. Germline V gene sequence: CDR1 SGHTA, CDR2 FQGTGA. Trimming took 6 bases from V and 6 from J; bases not matched to a gene: 6. Here the CDR3 reads CASRRTGGSDTQYF. CDR3 sequence (DNA): TGTGCCAGCAGGCGGACAGGGGGGAGTGATACGCAGTATTTT.

The CDR3 sequence is CASSRKGLAGGVETQYF. The DNA for the CDR3 is TGTGCCAGCAGCCGAAAAGGACTAGCGGGAGGAGTAGAGACCCAGTACTTC. The chain carries TRBV5-4 and TRBJ2-5, with TRBD2 identical over 14 bases. The CDR3 spans 17 residues. V shed 4 bases, J shed 4 bases, and the junction held 9 bases outside the gene matches. The germline V gene has CDR1 SGHNT and CDR2 YYREEE (reference sequence).

The chain joins TRBV30 to TRBJ1-1, with 9 bases aligning to TRBD1. CDR3 length equals 17 residues. With 4 bases clipped from V and 0 bases from J, the junction kept 12 bases outside the gene matches. The germline CDR1 and CDR2 sequences are GTSNPN and SVGIG (reference sequence). The CDR3 here is CAWNGQGFPSLNTEAFF. CDR3 DNA: TGTGCCTGGAATGGACAGGGGTTCCCTTCCCTGAACACTGAAGCTTTCTTT. Filled out from reference TRBV30 and TRBJ1-1, the complete variable domain reads SQTIHQWPATLVQPVGSPLSLECTVEGTSNPNLYWYRQAAGRGLQLLFYSVGIGQISSEVPQNLSASRPQDRQFILSSKKLLLSDSGFYLCAWNGQGFPSLNTEAFFGQGTRLTVV.

The V and J genes are TRBV5-4 and TRBJ2-7; a weak D match, TRBD1 (6 bases). CDR1 is SGHNT, CDR2 YYREEE, per germline (reference sequence). The CDR3 runs to 15 residues. Between the trimmed V and J ends, which lost 3 bases and 0 bases, there was a span of 13 bases. The CDR3 nucleotides are TGTGCCAGCAGCTCGACAGGACTTTCCTCCTACGAGCAGTACTTC. Amino acids: CASSSTGLSSYEQYF.

The rearrangement links TRBV7-2 to TRBJ2-1; TRBD1 is a possible D gene (6 bases). The V end lost 3 bases, the J end lost 5 bases, and 14 bases lay between the germline ends. CDR1 is SGHTA, CDR2 FQGNSA, per germline. The length of the CDR3 is 15 residues. CDR3 sequence: CASSLGLGGNNEQFF. CDR3 nucleotides: TGTGCCAGCAGCTTGGGGCTAGGGGGAAACAATGAGCAGTTCTTC.